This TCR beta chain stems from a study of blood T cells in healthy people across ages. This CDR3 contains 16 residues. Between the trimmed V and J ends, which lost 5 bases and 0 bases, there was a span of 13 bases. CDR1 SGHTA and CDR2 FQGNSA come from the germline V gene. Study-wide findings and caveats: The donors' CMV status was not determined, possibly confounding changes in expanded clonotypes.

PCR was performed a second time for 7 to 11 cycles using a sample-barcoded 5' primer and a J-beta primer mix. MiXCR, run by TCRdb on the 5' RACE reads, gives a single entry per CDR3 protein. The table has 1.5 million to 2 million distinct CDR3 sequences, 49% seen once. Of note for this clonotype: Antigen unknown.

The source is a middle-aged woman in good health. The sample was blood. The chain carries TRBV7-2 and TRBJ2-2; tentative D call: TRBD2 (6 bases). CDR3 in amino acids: CASSPRGGTNTGELFF. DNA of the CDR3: TGTGCCAGCAGCCCCCGGGGCGGGACGAACACCGGGGAGCTGTTTTTT.